Listed here is a single TCR beta chain. Its antigen target is currently unknown. No quality values exist for individual bases; no much larger clone is one base distant. What this sample's time point label stands for: pre-treatment sample, taken before nivolumab and TIL therapy. The baseline tumor samples were excised metastases, mostly pleural nodules or supraclavicular lymph nodes, taken from the same resection that was used to grow TIL. Tumors were harvested before any PD-1/PD-L1 blockade; patients then received nivolumab, and those progressing received lymphodepletion, expanded TIL infusion and IL-2. Adults with stage 4 NSCLC were enrolled in a dual-center phase I trial from October 2017 to early 2020. The samples were drawn from an open-label, single-arm phase I trial testing tumor-infiltrating lymphocyte therapy combined with nivolumab in advanced non-small cell lung cancer. For each resected tumor, portions were snap-frozen in liquid nitrogen and kept at -80 degrees C. Tumor regions of interest were selected on H&E sections by laser-capture macrodissection, were pulverized into about 14 mg aliquots, and were extracted with Qiagen Allprep kits.

From the cysteine through the phenylalanine, the CDR3 covers 11 amino acids. The retained sequence is limited to the CDR3, 33 bases, with the frame set at the first base. From the germline V gene (reference sequence), CDR1 is GTSNPN and CDR2 is SVGIG. The V end loses 0 bases and the J end loses 4 bases, and a stretch of 3 bases separates them. TCR beta CDR3 regions were amplified from genomic DNA with the immunoSEQ v3 hsTCRB kit using bias-controlled multiplex PCR. An Illumina NextSeq 500 was used to sequence the TCR libraries, reaching 2 million or so read pairs at survey level or roughly 5-6.5 million at deep level. Per the original workflow: The immunoSEQ Analyzer software assigned V, D and J genes, filtered out non-productive sequences, and reported clonality. Repertoires were compared by productive Simpson clonality and by the Morisita overlap index of productive TRB rearrangements between infused TIL and blood. TCRdb limited this immuneACCESS table to in-frame rearrangements with V and J called. A share of clones is missing; checked studies link under half to unresolved V genes, and the rest is unexplained. From that table come the V and J calls and clone size; the DNA was used to work out D and trimming. The sample table records about 2,400 clones; about 73% of these occur just once. The ten largest account for about a sixth of the sample.

This entry comes from a study of TIL therapy for anti-PD-1-resistant metastatic lung cancer (dated by TCRdb to the early 2020s). Regarding the research as a whole: Among the enrolled patients, the median age was around 56 years (range about 35-75), and the median tumor PD-L1 proportion score was roughly 6.4%. The cohort was predominantly lung adenocarcinoma, with several EGFR-mutant and two ALK-rearranged tumors, and half of patients were current or former smokers. T cell receptor beta sequencing of tumor and peripheral blood served to follow clonotypes across the tumor, the expanded TIL product, and serial blood samples. A median non-synonymous tumor mutation burden of over 1.2 mutations per megabase was determined across the cohort by whole-exome sequencing. Overall study results and their limits: The cohort was highly selected, including more treatment-naive, never-smoker and oncogene-addicted patients than is typical, which limits generalizability. The study protocol defined all tumor marker inferences as exploratory. Compared with baseline intratumoral T cells, expanded TIL cultures were more clonal and less diverse (median clonality roughly 6% vs 31%, p < 0.0001). Clonal turnover during TIL culture was high, and many clones enriched in the product were not detected in the baseline tumor, suggesting clonal contraction instead of faithful expansion.

Recombination connected TRBV30 to TRBJ2-5; the D gene identity is not certain. Sequences were derived from tumor tissue, sampled at baseline. The source of this sequence is a person between 30 and 79 years old with non-small cell lung cancer. Some clones in this sample may be carry-over from other donors' samples. The DNA reads TGTGCCTGGAGTGTAGGAGAGACCCAGTACTTC. Its translation is CAWSVGETQYF.